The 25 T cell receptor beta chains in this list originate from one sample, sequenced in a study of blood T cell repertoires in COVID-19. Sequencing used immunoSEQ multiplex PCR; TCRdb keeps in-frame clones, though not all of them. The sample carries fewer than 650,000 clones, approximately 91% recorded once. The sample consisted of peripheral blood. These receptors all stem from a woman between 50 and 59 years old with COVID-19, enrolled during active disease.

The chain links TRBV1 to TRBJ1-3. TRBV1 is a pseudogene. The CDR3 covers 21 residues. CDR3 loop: CTSSQPGGEDTTSFSGNTIYF. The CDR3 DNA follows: TGCACCAGCAGCCAACCGGGAGGAGAGGATACAACATCCTTTTCTGGAAACACCATATATTTT.

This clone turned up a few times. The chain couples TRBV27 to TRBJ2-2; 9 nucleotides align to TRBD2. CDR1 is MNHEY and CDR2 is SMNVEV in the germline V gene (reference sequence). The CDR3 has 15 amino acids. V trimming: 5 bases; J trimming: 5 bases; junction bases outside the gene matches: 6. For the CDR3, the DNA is TGTGCCAGCAGTCCCGGGACTAGCTCTACCGGGGAGCTGTTTTTT. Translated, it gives CASSPGTSSTGELFF.

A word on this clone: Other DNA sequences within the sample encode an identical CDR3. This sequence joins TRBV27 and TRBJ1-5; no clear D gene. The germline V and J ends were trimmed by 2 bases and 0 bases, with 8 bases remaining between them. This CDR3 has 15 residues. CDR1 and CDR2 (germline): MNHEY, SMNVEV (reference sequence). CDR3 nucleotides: TGTGCCAGCAGTTTAGAGGGCCATAGCAATCAGCCCCAGCATTTT. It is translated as CASSLEGHSNQPQHF.

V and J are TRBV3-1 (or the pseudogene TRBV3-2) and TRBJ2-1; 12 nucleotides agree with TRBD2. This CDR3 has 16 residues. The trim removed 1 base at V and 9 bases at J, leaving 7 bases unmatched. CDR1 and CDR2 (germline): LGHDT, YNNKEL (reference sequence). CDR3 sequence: CASSQVVGLAGSEQFF. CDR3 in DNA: TGTGCCAGCAGCCAAGTGGTCGGACTAGCGGGGTCTGAGCAGTTCTTC.

The CDR3 coding sequence is TGTGCCTGGAGTCCTGGAAGACAGGGTATCCCTGGGGCCAACGTCCTGACTTTC. Translating it yields CAWSPGRQGIPGANVLTF. The rearrangement links TRBV30 to TRBJ2-6; 7 nucleotides line up with TRBD1. The V gene end was trimmed by 2 bases and the J gene end by 2 bases; junction bases not matched to a gene: 12. This CDR3 comprises 18 residues. From germline, CDR1 is GTSNPN and CDR2 SVGIG (reference sequence).

DNA of the CDR3: TGTGCCAGCAGCGTAGGTCCTGGGGCCACTGAAGCTTTCTTT. Amino acid sequence: CASSVGPGATEAFF. The chain combines TRBV9 with TRBJ1-1; a possible D gene is TRBD1 (5 bases). The CDR3 runs to 14 residues. In germline, CDR1 is SGDLS, CDR2 YYNGEE. V was shortened by 0 bases and J by 4 bases, with 10 bases between the two germline ends.

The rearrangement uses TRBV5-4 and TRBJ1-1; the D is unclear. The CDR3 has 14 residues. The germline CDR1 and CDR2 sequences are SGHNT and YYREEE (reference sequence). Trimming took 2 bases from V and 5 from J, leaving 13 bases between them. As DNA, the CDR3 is TGTGCCAGCAGCTTTGAGGATTCGTGGACTGAAGCTTTCTTT. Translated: CASSFEDSWTEAFF.

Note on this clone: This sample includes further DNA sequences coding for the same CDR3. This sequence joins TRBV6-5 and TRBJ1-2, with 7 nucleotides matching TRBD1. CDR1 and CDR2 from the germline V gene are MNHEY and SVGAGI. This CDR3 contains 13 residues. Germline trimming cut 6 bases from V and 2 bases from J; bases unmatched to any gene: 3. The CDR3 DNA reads TGTGCCAGCAGCCTGGACAGGAACTATGGCTACACCTTC. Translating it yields CASSLDRNYGYTF.

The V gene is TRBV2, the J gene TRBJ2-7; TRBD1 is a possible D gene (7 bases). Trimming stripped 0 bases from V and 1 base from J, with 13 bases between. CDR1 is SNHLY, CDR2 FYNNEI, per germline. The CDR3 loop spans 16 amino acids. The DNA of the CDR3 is TGTGCCAGCAGTGAAGCGCGCGGGACAGCTTCCTACGAGCAGTACTTC. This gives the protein CASSEARGTASYEQYF. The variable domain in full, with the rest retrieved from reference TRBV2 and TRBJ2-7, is EPEVTQTPSHQVTQMGQEVILRCVPISNHLYFYWYRQILGQKVEFLVSFYNNEISEKSEIFDDQFSVERPDGSNFTLKIRSTKLEDSAMYFCASSEARGTASYEQYFGPGTRLTVT.

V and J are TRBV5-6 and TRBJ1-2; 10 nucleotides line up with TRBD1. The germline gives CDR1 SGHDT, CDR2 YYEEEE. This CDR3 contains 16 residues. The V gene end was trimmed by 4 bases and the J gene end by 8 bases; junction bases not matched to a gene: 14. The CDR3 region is CASSTKRDRGPLGYTF. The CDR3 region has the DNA TGTGCCAGCAGCACTAAACGGGACAGGGGACCTCTGGGCTACACCTTC.

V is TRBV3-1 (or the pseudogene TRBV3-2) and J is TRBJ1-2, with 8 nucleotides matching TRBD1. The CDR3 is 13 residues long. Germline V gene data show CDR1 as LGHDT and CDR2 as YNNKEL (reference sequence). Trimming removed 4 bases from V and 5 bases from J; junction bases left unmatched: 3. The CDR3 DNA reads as TGTGCCAGCAGCCCTACAGGGGGGTATGGCTACACCTTC. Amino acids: CASSPTGGYGYTF.

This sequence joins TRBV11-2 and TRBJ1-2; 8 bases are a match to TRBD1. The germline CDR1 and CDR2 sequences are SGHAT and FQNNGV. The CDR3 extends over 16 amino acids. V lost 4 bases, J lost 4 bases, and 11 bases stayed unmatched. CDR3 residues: CASSSPRDRIAYGYTF. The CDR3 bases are TGTGCCAGCAGCTCACCCAGGGACAGGATCGCCTATGGCTACACCTTC.

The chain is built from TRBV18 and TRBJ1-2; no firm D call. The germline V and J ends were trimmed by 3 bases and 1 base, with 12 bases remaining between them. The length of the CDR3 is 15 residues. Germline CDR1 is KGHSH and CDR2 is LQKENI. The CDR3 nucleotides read TGTGCCAGCTCACCGGGAGTAGTCCTTAACTATGGCTACACCTTC. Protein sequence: CASSPGVVLNYGYTF. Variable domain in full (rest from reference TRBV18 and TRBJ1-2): NAGVMQNPRHLVRRRGQEARLRCSPMKGHSHVYWYRQLPEEGLKFMVYLQKENIIDESGMPKERFSAEFPKEGPSILRIQQVVRGDSAAYFCASSPGVVLNYGYTFGSGTRLTVV.

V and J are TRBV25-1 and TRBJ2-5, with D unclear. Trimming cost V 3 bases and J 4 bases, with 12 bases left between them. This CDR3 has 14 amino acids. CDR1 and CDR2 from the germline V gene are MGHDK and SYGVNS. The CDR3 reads CASSDLSSRETQYF. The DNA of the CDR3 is TGTGCCAGCAGTGACTTAAGCTCCCGAGAGACCCAGTACTTC.

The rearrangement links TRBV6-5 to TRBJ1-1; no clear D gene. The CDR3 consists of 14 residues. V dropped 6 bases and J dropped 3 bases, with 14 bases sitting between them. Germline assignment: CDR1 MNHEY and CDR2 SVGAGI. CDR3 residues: CASSRGRGDTEAFF. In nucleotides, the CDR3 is TGTGCCAGCAGCCGCGGACGGGGAGACACTGAAGCTTTCTTT.

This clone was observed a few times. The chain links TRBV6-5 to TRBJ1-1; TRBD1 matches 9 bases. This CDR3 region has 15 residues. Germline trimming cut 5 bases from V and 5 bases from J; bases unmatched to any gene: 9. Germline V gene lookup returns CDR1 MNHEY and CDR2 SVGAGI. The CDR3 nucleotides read TGTGCCAGCAGTCTAACGACAGGGGGGAAAACTGAAGCTTTCTTT. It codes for CASSLTTGGKTEAFF.

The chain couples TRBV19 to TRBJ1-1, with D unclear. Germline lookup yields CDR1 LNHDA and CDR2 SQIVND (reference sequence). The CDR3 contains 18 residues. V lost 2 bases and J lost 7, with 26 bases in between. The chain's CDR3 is CASSIKGPLKGEGDEAFF. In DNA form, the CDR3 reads TGTGCCAGTAGTATAAAAGGCCCCCTGAAGGGTGAGGGAGATGAAGCTTTCTTT.

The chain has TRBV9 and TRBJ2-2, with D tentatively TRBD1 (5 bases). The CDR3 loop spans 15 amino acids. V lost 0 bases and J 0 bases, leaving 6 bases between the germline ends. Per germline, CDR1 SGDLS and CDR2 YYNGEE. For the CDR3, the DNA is TGTGCCAGCAGCGTAGCAGGGTCGAACACCGGGGAGCTGTTTTTT. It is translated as CASSVAGSNTGELFF.

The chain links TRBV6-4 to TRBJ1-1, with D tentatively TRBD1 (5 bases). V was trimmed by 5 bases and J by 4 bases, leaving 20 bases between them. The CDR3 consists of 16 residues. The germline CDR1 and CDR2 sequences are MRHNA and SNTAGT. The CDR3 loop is CASSCPPQEPTTEAFF. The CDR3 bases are TGTGCCAGCAGTTGCCCCCCACAGGAGCCAACCACTGAAGCTTTCTTT.

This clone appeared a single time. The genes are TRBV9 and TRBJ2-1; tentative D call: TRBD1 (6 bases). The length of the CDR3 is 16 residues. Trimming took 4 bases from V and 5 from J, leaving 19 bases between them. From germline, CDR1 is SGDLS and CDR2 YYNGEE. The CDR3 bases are TGTGCCAGCAGCATAACGGGCCAGGGGCCACACAATGAGCAGTTCTTC. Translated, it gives CASSITGQGPHNEQFF. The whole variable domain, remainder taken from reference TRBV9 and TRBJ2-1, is DSGVTQTPKHLITATGQRVTLRCSPRSGDLSVYWYQQSLDQGLQFLIQYYNGEERAKGNILERFSAQQFPDLHSELNLSSLELGDSALYFCASSITGQGPHNEQFFGPGTRLTVL.

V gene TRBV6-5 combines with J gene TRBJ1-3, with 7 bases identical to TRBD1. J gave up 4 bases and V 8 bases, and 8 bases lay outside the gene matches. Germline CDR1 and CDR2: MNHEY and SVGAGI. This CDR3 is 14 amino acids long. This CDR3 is CASSQQGYGNTIYF. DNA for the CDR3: TGTGCCAGCTCTCAACAGGGGTACGGAAACACCATATATTTT.

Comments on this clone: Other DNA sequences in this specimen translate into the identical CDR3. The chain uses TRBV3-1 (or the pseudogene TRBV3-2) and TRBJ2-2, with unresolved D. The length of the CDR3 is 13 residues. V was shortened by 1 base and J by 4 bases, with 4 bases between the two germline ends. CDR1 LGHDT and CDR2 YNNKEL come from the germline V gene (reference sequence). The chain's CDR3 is CASSQASTGELFF. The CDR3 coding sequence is TGTGCCAGCAGCCAAGCTAGCACCGGGGAGCTGTTTTTT.

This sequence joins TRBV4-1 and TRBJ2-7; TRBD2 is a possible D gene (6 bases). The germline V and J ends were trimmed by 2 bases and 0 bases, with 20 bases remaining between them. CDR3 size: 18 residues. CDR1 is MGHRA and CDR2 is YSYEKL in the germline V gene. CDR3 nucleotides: TGCGCCAGCAGCCAACCAATAAGAGGGCGGGACCCCTCCTACGAGCAGTACTTC. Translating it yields CASSQPIRGRDPSYEQYF.

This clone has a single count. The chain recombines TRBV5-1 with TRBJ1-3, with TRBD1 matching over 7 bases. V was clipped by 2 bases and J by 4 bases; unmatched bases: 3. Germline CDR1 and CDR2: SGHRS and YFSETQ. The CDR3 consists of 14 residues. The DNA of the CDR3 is TGCGCCAGCAGCTTCCAGGGACAGGGAAACACCATATATTTT. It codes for CASSFQGQGNTIYF.

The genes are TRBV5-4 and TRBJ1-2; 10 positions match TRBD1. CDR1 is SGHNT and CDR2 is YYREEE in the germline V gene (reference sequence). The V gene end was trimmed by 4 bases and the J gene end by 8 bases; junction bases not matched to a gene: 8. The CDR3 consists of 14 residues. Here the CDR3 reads CASSLGQGGRGYTF. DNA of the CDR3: TGTGCCAGCAGCCTTGGACAGGGGGGAAGGGGCTACACCTTC.